The 20 T cell receptor beta chains below were found in one sample sequenced in a study of shared clonotypes between healthy human individuals. Only in-frame clones appear in the TCRdb table, and some are missing; sequencing was by immunoSEQ multiplex PCR. The sample yields approximately 1.4 million clones, approximately 98% seen once. Sequencing was performed on naive CD4+ T cells sorted from blood. Subset indicated: CD45RA+ positively selected. The receptors stem from a man aged 30 to 45 in good health.

The chain uses TRBV30 and TRBJ2-2; a possible D gene is TRBD1 (5 bases). Germline V gives CDR1 GTSNPN, CDR2 SVGIG (reference sequence). The CDR3 runs to 13 residues. The V and J ends lost 0 bases and 8 bases respectively, with 10 bases between them. CDR3 sequence (DNA): TGTGCCTGGAGTGTACCAGGGCCGGGGGAGCTGTTTTTT. Residues: CAWSVPGPGELFF.

This rearrangement joins TRBV14 to TRBJ1-1; D call uncertain. The V end lost 6 bases, the J end lost 2 bases, and 10 bases lay between the germline ends. This CDR3 is 13 amino acids long. Germline CDR1 is SGHDN and CDR2 is FVKESK. The DNA for the CDR3 is TGTGCCAGCAGTATAAAGGATAACACTGAAGCTTTCTTT. It specifies CASSIKDNTEAFF.

This clone showed up just once. The chain joins TRBV19 to TRBJ2-2; weak D call: TRBD1 (5 bases). Germline V gene sequence: CDR1 LNHDA, CDR2 SQIVND (reference sequence). V dropped 8 bases and J dropped 6 bases, with 10 bases sitting between them. The CDR3 contains 12 residues. CDR3 amino acids: CASLRVPGELFF. DNA for the CDR3: TGTGCCAGTCTCAGGGTACCCGGGGAGCTGTTTTTT.

The chain is built from TRBV9 and TRBJ2-2; the match to TRBD2 covers 8 bases. V lost 0 bases and J lost 6; bases outside the gene matches: 7. This CDR3 comprises 16 residues. The germline CDR1 and CDR2 sequences are SGDLS and YYNGEE. The CDR3 reads CASSVGNGRVAGELFF. The CDR3 bases are TGTGCCAGCAGCGTAGGGAACGGGAGGGTCGCCGGGGAGCTGTTTTTT. Combining the CDR3 with reference TRBV9 and TRBJ2-2 gives the whole variable domain DSGVTQTPKHLITATGQRVTLRCSPRSGDLSVYWYQQSLDQGLQFLIQYYNGEERAKGNILERFSAQQFPDLHSELNLSSLELGDSALYFCASSVGNGRVAGELFFGEGSRLTVL.

The chain is built from TRBV28 and TRBJ2-4, with TRBD1 matching 8 bases. Losses at the gene ends were 6 bases for V and 0 bases for J; bases not matched to a gene: 10. Germline V CDR1 and CDR2: MDHEN, SYDVKM. The CDR3 totals 17 residues. The CDR3 reads CASRLTTGVLAKNIQYF. The CDR3, as DNA: TGTGCCAGCAGGCTGACGACAGGGGTTCTAGCCAAAAACATTCAGTACTTC.

This clone was seen only a few times. The chain carries TRBV30 and TRBJ1-4, with 7 bases matching TRBD1. This CDR3 is 14 amino acids long. Per the germline V gene, CDR1 is GTSNPN and CDR2 is SVGIG (reference sequence). Trimming removed 1 base from V and 8 bases from J; junction bases left unmatched: 7. The CDR3 DNA follows: TGTGCCTGGAGTGCAGACAGGGTCCAGGAAAAACTGTTTTTT. This encodes CAWSADRVQEKLFF. Combining the CDR3 with reference TRBV30 and TRBJ1-4 gives the whole variable domain SQTIHQWPATLVQPVGSPLSLECTVEGTSNPNLYWYRQAAGRGLQLLFYSVGIGQISSEVPQNLSASRPQDRQFILSSKKLLLSDSGFYLCAWSADRVQEKLFFGSGTQLSVL.

The gene calls are TRBV28 and TRBJ2-1; D uncertain. Germline loops: CDR1 MDHEN, CDR2 SYDVKM. The CDR3 is made up of 17 amino acids. With 3 bases removed from V and 5 bases from J, the gap between germline ends came to 20 bases. The CDR3 nucleotides are TGTGCCAGCAGTTTTAGGGTTATATGGGGTGTCCACAATGAGCAGTTCTTC. This translates into CASSFRVIWGVHNEQFF.

The rearrangement links TRBV7-8 to TRBJ1-2, with a tentative D call TRBD1 (6 bases). V was shortened by 6 bases and J by 3 bases, with 23 bases between the two germline ends. The CDR3 covers 17 residues. Germline assignment: CDR1 SGHVS and CDR2 FQNEAQ. As DNA, the CDR3 is TGTGCCAGCAGTCTCGGGGCGAGGAGGGGGTATCACTATGGCTACACCTTC. It specifies CASSLGARRGYHYGYTF.

The rearrangement links TRBV10-1 to TRBJ2-1, with D unclear. The germline V gene has CDR1 WNHNN and CDR2 SYGVQD (reference sequence). CDR3 length equals 14 residues. Trimming removed 0 bases from V and 8 bases from J, with 11 bases in between. CDR3 nucleotides: TGCGCCAGCAGTGAGTCCAGCCCCGGCGATGAGCAGTTCTTC. Translation gives CASSESSPGDEQFF.

The table lists this clone with a count of one. The CDR3 sequence: CASSASARNEQFF. Here the CDR3 DNA reads TGTGCCAGCAGCGCCAGTGCTCGGAATGAGCAGTTCTTC. The rearrangement links TRBV9 to TRBJ2-1; D ambiguous. This CDR3 is built from 13 residues. In germline, CDR1 is SGDLS, CDR2 YYNGEE. V was trimmed by 3 bases and J by 7 bases, leaving 11 bases between them.

This chain uses TRBV9 with TRBJ2-1, with 7 nucleotides matching TRBD2. V shed 4 bases and J 9 bases; nucleotides not matched to a gene: 7. The germline V gene has CDR1 SGDLS and CDR2 YYNGEE. The CDR3 extends over 13 amino acids. The CDR3 bases are TGTGCCAGCAGCAGTAGACTAGCAGGTGAGCAGTTCTTC. It yields the protein CASSSRLAGEQFF.

The chain couples TRBV2 to TRBJ2-2; the D gene is possibly TRBD1 (5 bases). Germline V gene lookup returns CDR1 SNHLY and CDR2 FYNNEI. V lost 0 bases and J lost 6, with 11 bases in between. The CDR3 is made up of 15 amino acids. CDR3 amino acids: CASSEALRGAGELFF. The CDR3 nucleotides are TGTGCCAGCAGTGAAGCGCTAAGGGGCGCCGGGGAGCTGTTTTTT.

This clone was detected only once. The chain combines TRBV9 with TRBJ1-4, with 8 bases fitting TRBD1. The CDR3 consists of 16 residues. The germline V gene encodes CDR1 SGDLS and CDR2 YYNGEE. J lost 8 bases, V lost 4 bases, and 13 bases had no gene match. The chain's CDR3 is CASSSYPGGVGEKLFF. For the CDR3, the DNA is TGTGCCAGCAGCTCATACCCAGGGGGCGTGGGGGAAAAACTGTTTTTT.

V is TRBV11-3 and J is TRBJ2-1, with D maybe TRBD2 (5 bases). Looked up from germline, CDR1 is SGHNT and CDR2 is YENEEA. This CDR3 is built from 12 residues. Trimming removed 2 bases from V and 8 bases from J, with 7 bases in between. The CDR3 nucleotides read TGTGCCAGCAGCTTAAGCGGCGATGAGCAGTTCTTC. The encoded protein is CASSLSGDEQFF.

The rearrangement links TRBV27 to TRBJ1-1; D is uncertain. V was cut by 7 bases and J by 5 bases, with 14 bases left in between. The length of the CDR3 is 13 residues. Germline V lookup: CDR1 MNHEY, CDR2 SMNVEV (reference sequence). This CDR3 is CASMSRGRTEAFF. The CDR3 DNA sequence: TGTGCCAGCATGTCCCGAGGGAGGACTGAAGCTTTCTTT.

This clone occurred once. The V and J genes are TRBV11-2 and TRBJ2-1, with D possibly matching TRBD2 (5 bases). CDR1 and CDR2 (germline): SGHAT, FQNNGV. The CDR3 length is 15 residues. V lost 2 bases, J lost 6 bases, and 14 bases lay in between. This CDR3 is CASSLSSRAGNEQFF. In DNA, the CDR3 is TGTGCCAGCAGCTTAAGCTCTCGCGCGGGCAATGAGCAGTTCTTC.

The chain combines TRBV18 with TRBJ2-7; D unclear. Germline-derived CDR1 and CDR2 are KGHSH and LQKENI. The CDR3 length is 12 residues. Trimming stripped 3 bases from V and 6 bases from J, with 9 bases between. Written as DNA, the CDR3 is TGTGCCAGCTCACCTGTTTTGGGCGAGCAGTACTTC. Amino acids: CASSPVLGEQYF.

V and J are TRBV5-1 and TRBJ2-1; perhaps D is TRBD1 or TRBD2 (5 bases each). V was trimmed by 4 bases and J by 2 bases, leaving 16 bases between them. The CDR3 has 16 amino acids. Germline V gene lookup returns CDR1 SGHRS and CDR2 YFSETQ. CDR3 loop: CASSDPTRGAYNEQFF. CDR3 coding DNA: TGCGCCAGCAGCGACCCTACTCGGGGCGCCTACAATGAGCAGTTCTTC.

This chain connects TRBV6-1 to TRBJ2-7; D is unresolved. Germline values: CDR1 MNHNS, CDR2 SASEGT. The CDR3 has 14 amino acids. V was pared by 6 bases and J by 2 bases, with 14 bases between. The CDR3 DNA follows: TGTGCCAGCAGGCTGGGGTCACCAACCTACGAGCAGTACTTC. This encodes CASRLGSPTYEQYF.

This clone has only one observation. The V and J genes are TRBV5-1 and TRBJ2-7; 10 bases are a match to TRBD1. The CDR3 totals 14 residues. The germline CDR1 and CDR2 sequences are SGHRS and YFSETQ. V lost 6 bases to trimming and J lost 5 bases; unmatched junction nucleotides: 8. In DNA, the CDR3 is TGCGCCAGCACCAGAGGGACAGGGGACCACGAGCAGTACTTC. It encodes CASTRGTGDHEQYF.